This T cell receptor beta chain came from a study of regulatory T cells in long-lasting Graves disease. This clonotype was seen many times. What it binds is unknown. TCR beta libraries were built with iRepertoire HTBI primers and Arm-PCR of CDR3 regions. Each CDR3 protein gets one entry after TCRdb re-called the multiplex PCR reads with MiXCR. The sample consists of a few hundred thousand distinct CDR3 sequences, approximately 16% of them appearing once. Time point of the sample: newly diagnosed GD, antithyroid drugs for less than 3 months. RNA from PBMCs was the source of the TCR library. This CDR3 has 12 amino acids. Per the germline V gene, CDR1 is SGDLS and CDR2 is YYNGEE. V lost 5 bases and J lost 2, with 6 bases in between. General study points: Comparison showed that persistent patients shared more public clonotypes (about 3,000) than new patients (approximately 870).

These data were also reused for a study on T cells in Graves' hyperthyroidism and ophthalmopathy.

This TCR derives from a woman aged 40-49 years with Graves disease. The V call is TRBV9, the J call TRBJ2-3; D not certain. This material consisted of peripheral blood mononuclear cells (PBMCs), taken at new diagnosis, from a patient treated with antithyroid drugs. In DNA form, the CDR3 reads TGTGCCAGCAGACAAATCACAGATACGCAGTATTTT. It encodes CASRQITDTQYF. Based on the CDR3 plus reference TRBV9 and TRBJ2-3, the full variable domain is DSGVTQTPKHLITATGQRVTLRCSPRSGDLSVYWYQQSLDQGLQFLIQYYNGEERAKGNILERFSAQQFPDLHSELNLSSLELGDSALYFCASRQITDTQYFGPGTRLTVL.